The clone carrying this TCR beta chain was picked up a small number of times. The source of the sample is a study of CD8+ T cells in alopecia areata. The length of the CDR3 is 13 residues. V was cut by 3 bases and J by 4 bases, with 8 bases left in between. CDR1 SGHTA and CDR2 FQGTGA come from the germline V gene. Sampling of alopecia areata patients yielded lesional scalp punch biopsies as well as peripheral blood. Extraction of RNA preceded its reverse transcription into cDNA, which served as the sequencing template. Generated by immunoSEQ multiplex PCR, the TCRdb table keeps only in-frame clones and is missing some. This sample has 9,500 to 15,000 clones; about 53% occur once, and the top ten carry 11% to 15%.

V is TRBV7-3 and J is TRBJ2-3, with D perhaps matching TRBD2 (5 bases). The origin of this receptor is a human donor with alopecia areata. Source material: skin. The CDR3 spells CASSFELADTQYF. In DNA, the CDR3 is TGTGCCAGCAGCTTTGAACTAGCAGATACGCAGTATTTT. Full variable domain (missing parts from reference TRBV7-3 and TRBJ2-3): GAGVSQTPSNKVTEKGKYVELRCDPISGHTALYWYRQSLGQGPEFLIYFQGTGAADDSGLPNDRFFAVRPEGSVSTLKIQRTERGDSAVYLCASSFELADTQYFGPGTRLTVL.